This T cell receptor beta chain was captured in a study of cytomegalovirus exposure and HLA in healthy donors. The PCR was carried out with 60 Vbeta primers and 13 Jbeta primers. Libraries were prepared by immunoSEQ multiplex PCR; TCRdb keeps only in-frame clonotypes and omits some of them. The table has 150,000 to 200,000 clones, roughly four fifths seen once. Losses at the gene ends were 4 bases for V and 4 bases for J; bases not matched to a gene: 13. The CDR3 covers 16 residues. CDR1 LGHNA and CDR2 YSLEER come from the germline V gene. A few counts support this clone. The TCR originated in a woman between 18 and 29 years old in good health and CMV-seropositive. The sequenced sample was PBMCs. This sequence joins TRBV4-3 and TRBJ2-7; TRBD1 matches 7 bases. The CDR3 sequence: CASSPGRGRATYEQYF. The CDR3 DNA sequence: TGCGCCAGCAGCCCCGGAAGGGGGCGCGCCACTTACGAGCAGTACTTC.